One and the same sample provided the 19 T cell receptor beta chains below, sequenced in a study of T cells in Graves' hyperthyroidism and ophthalmopathy. RNA transcripts yielded amplified TCR beta CDR3 regions. First-round RT-PCR targeting the TCR CDR3 was performed with the HTBI primer set. TCRdb itself ran the multiplex PCR reads through MiXCR, one entry per CDR3 protein. The sample has about 130,000 distinct CDR3 sequences; around 20% are singletons. Sequencing used blood. Source of these receptors: a woman aged 45-65 years with Graves' hyperthyroidism that later progressed to Graves' ophthalmopathy.

The chain recombines TRBV11-2 with TRBJ2-1, with 9 nucleotides matching TRBD2. In germline, CDR1 is SGHAT, CDR2 FQNNGV. This CDR3 has 16 amino acids. Losses at the gene ends were 5 bases for V and 7 bases for J; bases not matched to a gene: 12. CDR3 DNA sequence: TGTGCCAGCAGCGCCTGGACTAGCGCGGGTCCGAATGAGCAGTTCTTC. Amino acid sequence: CASSAWTSAGPNEQFF. The entire variable domain, with the rest obtained from reference TRBV11-2 and TRBJ2-1, is as follows: EAGVAQSPRYKIIEKRQSVAFWCNPISGHATLYWYQQILGQGPKLLIQFQNNGVVDDSQLPKDRFSAERLKGVDSTLKIQPAKLEDSAVYLCASSAWTSAGPNEQFFGPGTRLTVL.

This clonotype was counted many times. The rearrangement uses TRBV29-1 and TRBJ1-2, with 7 bases matching TRBD1. CDR3 size: 14 residues. V was pared by 6 bases and J by 0 bases, with 7 bases of the junction left unmatched. CDR1 and CDR2 (germline): SQVTM, ANQGSEA. The CDR3 region has the DNA TGCAGCGTATCTCAGGGGGTATCTAACTATGGCTACACCTTC. It yields the protein CSVSQGVSNYGYTF.

This clonotype showed up many times. V and J are TRBV4-1 and TRBJ2-1, with D perhaps matching TRBD2 (5 bases). Trimming took off 3 bases at V and 6 bases at J, with 21 bases between the two ends. The CDR3 runs to 17 residues. The V gene's germline CDR1 is MGHRA and CDR2 YSYEKL. This chain's CDR3 is CASSQIDLGLASNEQFF. The CDR3 region has the DNA TGCGCCAGCAGCCAGATAGACCTTGGGCTAGCCAGCAATGAGCAGTTCTTC.

This clonotype was counted at least ten times. In nucleotides, the CDR3 is TGTGCCAGCAGCTCTGGAGGTGGAAGCAATCAGCCCCAGCATTTT. This codes for CASSSGGGSNQPQHF. This sequence joins TRBV28 and TRBJ1-5; D not resolved. The CDR3 consists of 15 residues. V lost 6 bases and J lost 1, with 13 bases in between. CDR1 is MDHEN and CDR2 is SYDVKM in the germline V gene.

In this sample, this clonotype turned up many times. The gene calls are TRBV6-1 and TRBJ2-7, with 10 bases matching TRBD2. CDR1 and CDR2 (germline): MNHNS, SASEGT. CDR3 size: 17 residues. V was clipped by 5 bases and J by 6 bases; unmatched bases: 16. The CDR3 is CASSRASGSSRLGEQYF. The CDR3 DNA is TGTGCCAGCAGTCGGGCTAGCGGGAGTTCCCGACTTGGCGAGCAGTACTTC.

With regard to this clonotype: An end of the junction differs from the germline gene, which may be a read error. The chain joins TRBV28 to TRBJ1-1; 11 bases match TRBD1. Germline CDR1 MDHEN, CDR2 SYDVKM. The CDR3 contains 14 residues. CDR3 loop: CTSSHLGQGAVAFF. Here the CDR3 DNA reads TGTACCAGCAGCCACCTCGGACAGGGGGCTGTGGCTTTCTTT.

Ten or more counts support this clonotype. The chain links TRBV7-8 to TRBJ2-2; 9 positions agree with TRBD2. This CDR3 region has 18 residues. The V gene end was trimmed by 4 bases and the J gene end by 1 base; junction bases not matched to a gene: 10. The germline CDR1 and CDR2 sequences are SGHVS and FQNEAQ. The CDR3 DNA is TGTGCCAGCAGCTCCCGTACCGGGACTAGCCTGAACACCGGGGAGCTGTTTTTT. Protein: CASSSRTGTSLNTGELFF.

Comments on this clonotype: With a much larger clone just one base away, this may be a read error. The chain carries TRBV20-1 and TRBJ1-1; the D is unclear. The germline CDR1 and CDR2 sequences are DFQATT and SNEGSKA (reference sequence). The CDR3 is 13 amino acids. CDR3 residues: CSAGVALNTEAFF. The CDR3 bases are TGCAGCGCTGGAGTGGCCCTGAACACTGAAGCTTTCTTT.

The chain joins TRBV20-1 to TRBJ1-3; the D is unclear. The germline V gene has CDR1 DFQATT and CDR2 SNEGSKA (reference sequence). Deletions cut 6 bases from V and 4 bases from J, with 16 bases between. This CDR3 contains 14 residues. This CDR3 reads CSAYRRREGNTIYF. CDR3 DNA: TGCAGTGCCTATAGGCGGCGCGAGGGAAACACCATATATTTT.

This clonotype was picked up many times. The chain is built from TRBV11-2 and TRBJ1-1; 9 bases agree with TRBD1. This CDR3 spans 15 amino acids. The germline gives CDR1 SGHAT, CDR2 FQNNGV. The junction had 9 bases not matched to a gene; V was cut back by 1 base and J by 9 bases. DNA for the CDR3: TGTGCCAGCAGCTTAGCCCTCCGGGACAGGGTTCAAGCTTTCTTT. It encodes CASSLALRDRVQAFF.

This clonotype was picked up many times. The V gene is TRBV27, the J gene TRBJ1-2; 9 nucleotides agree with TRBD1. The CDR3 sequence is 15 residues long. Germline CDR1 and CDR2: MNHEY and SMNVEV (reference sequence). V lost 4 bases to trimming and J lost 4 bases; unmatched junction nucleotides: 7. The CDR3 sequence: CASSSDRGNIYGYTF. The CDR3 bases are TGTGCCAGCAGTTCGGACAGGGGAAATATCTATGGCTACACCTTC.

This clonotype was seen repeatedly, ten times or more. V usage is TRBV28 and J usage is TRBJ2-7; D is perhaps TRBD1 or TRBD2 (8 bases each). Germline loops: CDR1 MDHEN, CDR2 SYDVKM. The V gene lost 4 bases and the J gene lost 0 bases, with 16 bases spanning the gap. The CDR3 contains 16 residues. The CDR3 DNA is TGTGCCAGCAGTTCCCGGACAGGGACTAGCTCCTACGAGCAGTACTTC. This gives the protein CASSSRTGTSSYEQYF.

This clonotype was counted at least ten times. V and J are TRBV28 and TRBJ1-5; 9 bases map to TRBD1. V lost 6 bases and J lost 5; bases outside the gene matches: 11. The germline V gene has CDR1 MDHEN and CDR2 SYDVKM. The CDR3 sequence is 16 residues long. CDR3 nucleotides: TGTGCCAGCAGGTTCGGGACAGGGCGCAGCGATCAGCCCCAGCATTTT. Translating it yields CASRFGTGRSDQPQHF.

This clonotype was seen a few times. V usage is TRBV7-2 and J usage is TRBJ1-4; D is possibly TRBD1 (6 bases). This CDR3 has 14 amino acids. Germline-derived CDR1 and CDR2 are SGHTA and FQGNSA. Deletions cut 1 base from V and 10 bases from J, with 13 bases between. The CDR3: CASSLEGGMGKLFF. The CDR3 coding sequence is TGTGCCAGCAGCTTAGAGGGGGGAATGGGAAAACTGTTTTTT.

This clonotype was recorded at least ten times. This chain joins TRBV12-3 or TRBV12-4 and TRBJ1-5; TRBD1 might be the D (6 bases). V was clipped by 3 bases and J by 3 bases, with 12 bases between them. CDR3 length equals 15 residues. CDR3 sequence (DNA): TGTGCCAGCAGTTTTTCAGGGGCACCCAATCAGCCCCAGCATTTT. Its translation: CASSFSGAPNQPQHF.

This clonotype has only a few counts. The chain recombines TRBV7-3 with TRBJ2-1; 11 bases align to TRBD2. Germline CDR1 SGHTA, CDR2 FQGTGA. This CDR3 contains 18 residues. With 5 bases clipped from V and 12 bases from J, the junction kept 21 bases outside the gene matches. The CDR3 here is CASSPPGTSGPYNEWQFF. The CDR3 coding sequence is TGTGCCAGCAGCCCGCCCGGGACTAGCGGACCTTACAATGAGTGGCAGTTCTTC. The complete variable domain, with remaining parts taken from reference TRBV7-3 and TRBJ2-1, reads GAGVSQTPSNKVTEKGKYVELRCDPISGHTALYWYRQSLGQGPEFLIYFQGTGAADDSGLPNDRFFAVRPEGSVSTLKIQRTERGDSAVYLCASSPPGTSGPYNEWQFFGPGTRLTVL.

The chain has TRBV18 and TRBJ2-7; tentatively, D is TRBD1 (6 bases). V gave up 6 bases and J gave up 0 bases, with 15 bases separating them. The CDR3 is 15 amino acids. Germline CDR1 is KGHSH and CDR2 is LQKENI. Here the CDR3 DNA reads TGTGCCAGCTCCCCTTCCCTAGGGGGCTCCTACGAGCAGTACTTC. Residues: CASSPSLGGSYEQYF.

Note on this clonotype: This may be a read error: a much more frequent sequence differs by one nucleotide. The genes are TRBV7-9 and TRBJ2-1; TRBD2 aligns across 13 bases. The germline CDR1 and CDR2 sequences are SEHNR and FQNEAQ (reference sequence). The trim removed 5 bases at V and 8 bases at J, leaving 9 bases unmatched. CDR3 length: 16 residues. CDR3 DNA: TGTGCCAGCAGCCAACCGGGACTAGCGGGATACGATGAGCAGTTCTTC. Translating it yields CASSQPGLAGYDEQFF.

This clonotype was counted at least ten times. The chain recombines TRBV12-3 or TRBV12-4 with TRBJ2-3; TRBD2 aligns across 10 bases. The CDR3 runs to 16 residues. The junction had 5 bases not matched to a gene; V was cut back by 5 bases and J by 0 bases. The CDR3 DNA follows: TGTGCCAGCAGTGACCATAGCGGGGGGAGCACAGATACGCAGTATTTT. Its protein product is CASSDHSGGSTDTQYF.